This passage covers 14 T cell receptor beta chains from one sample sequenced in a study of T cell responses to AZD1222 COVID-19 vaccine. Sequencing used immunoSEQ multiplex PCR; TCRdb keeps in-frame clones, though not all of them. The sample lists around 150,000 clones, about 94% occurring once. The sequenced sample was peripheral blood, obtained 28 days after the second AZD1222 dose. Every receptor here comes from an adult who received the AZD1222 COVID-19 vaccine.

This rearrangement joins TRBV20-1 to TRBJ2-7; weak D call: TRBD1 (5 bases). Germline V gene lookup returns CDR1 DFQATT and CDR2 SNEGSKA (reference sequence). V shed 3 bases and J shed 2 bases, with 14 bases lying between them. CDR3 length: 14 residues. Here the CDR3 DNA reads TGCAGTGCTAGTTTCCAGGGCCGGACCTACGAGCAGTACTTC. This gives the protein CSASFQGRTYEQYF.

The V and J genes are TRBV5-1 and TRBJ2-1; D not resolved. V lost 1 base and J lost 9, with 8 bases in between. The CDR3 is made up of 12 amino acids. Germline CDR1 is SGHRS and CDR2 is YFSETQ. DNA of the CDR3: TGCGCCAGCAGCTTGTGGGTGGGTGAGCAGTTCTTC. It codes for CASSLWVGEQFF.

The chain is built from TRBV7-2 and TRBJ1-3; a possible D gene is TRBD1 (5 bases). Trimming removed 0 bases at V and 2 bases at J, with 8 bases between. CDR3 length: 15 amino acids. The germline V gene has CDR1 SGHTA and CDR2 FQGNSA. CDR3 residues: CASSLARGTGNTIYF. The CDR3 DNA is TGTGCCAGCAGCTTAGCTAGGGGAACTGGAAACACCATATATTTT.

This clone appeared once. The CDR3 sequence is CASRGWVNSPLHF. The CDR3 bases are TGTGCCAGCAGGGGTTGGGTTAATTCACCCCTCCACTTT. This sequence joins TRBV2 and TRBJ1-6; D call uncertain. The CDR3 spans 13 residues. In germline, CDR1 is SNHLY, CDR2 FYNNEI. V was shortened by 6 bases and J by 6 bases, with 9 bases between the two germline ends. Combining the CDR3 with reference TRBV2 and TRBJ1-6 gives the whole variable domain EPEVTQTPSHQVTQMGQEVILRCVPISNHLYFYWYRQILGQKVEFLVSFYNNEISEKSEIFDDQFSVERPDGSNFTLKIRSTKLEDSAMYFCASRGWVNSPLHFGNGTRLTVT.

The genes are TRBV5-1 and TRBJ1-1; D gene ambiguous. Germline V gene data show CDR1 as SGHRS and CDR2 as YFSETQ. Between the trimmed V and J ends, which lost 2 bases and 4 bases, there was a span of 6 bases. The CDR3 length is 12 residues. Here the CDR3 DNA reads TGCGCCAGCAGCTTTCGTCCCACTGAAGCTTTCTTT. Its translation is CASSFRPTEAFF.

This chain uses TRBV5-6 with TRBJ1-2; D gene uncertain. CDR3 length: 15 residues. The germline CDR1 and CDR2 sequences are SGHDT and YYEEEE. V lost 3 bases and J 8 bases, leaving 20 bases between the germline ends. The CDR3 DNA follows: TGTGCCAGCAGCTGGGCCCCCCAGTCGAGCACGGGCTACACCTTC. It yields the protein CASSWAPQSSTGYTF.

This chain joins TRBV7-3 and TRBJ2-1; D is perhaps TRBD2 (5 bases). The germline V gene encodes CDR1 SGHTA and CDR2 FQGTGA. The CDR3 spans 13 residues. V lost 6 bases to trimming and J lost 2 bases, with 8 bases between them. CDR3: CASREGTYNEQFF. The CDR3 DNA reads as TGTGCCAGCAGAGAGGGAACCTACAATGAGCAGTTCTTC. The entire variable domain, with the rest obtained from reference TRBV7-3 and TRBJ2-1, is as follows: GAGVSQTPSNKVTEKGKYVELRCDPISGHTALYWYRQSLGQGPEFLIYFQGTGAADDSGLPNDRFFAVRPEGSVSTLKIQRTERGDSAVYLCASREGTYNEQFFGPGTRLTVL.

This rearrangement joins TRBV9 to TRBJ1-2, with 7 nucleotides matching TRBD1. CDR1 and CDR2 (germline): SGDLS, YYNGEE. The V and J ends lost 4 bases and 8 bases, in that order; junction bases with no gene match: 14. This CDR3 spans 15 amino acids. The DNA of the CDR3 is TGTGCCAGCAGCCTAACCTCAGGGGGATCTGGCGGCTACACCTTC. The encoded protein is CASSLTSGGSGGYTF.

The chain combines TRBV27 with TRBJ1-2; D remains unclear. Trimming took off 2 bases at V and 0 bases at J, with 10 bases between the two ends. The CDR3 has 15 residues. Per the germline V gene, CDR1 is MNHEY and CDR2 is SMNVEV (reference sequence). This chain's CDR3 is CASSLNGQSNYGYTF. CDR3 DNA: TGTGCCAGCAGTTTAAACGGCCAGTCTAACTATGGCTACACCTTC.

The chain couples TRBV6-2 or TRBV6-3 to TRBJ2-2; D is ambiguous. The CDR3 is made up of 13 amino acids. Trimming took 2 bases from V and 7 from J, leaving 8 bases between them. Germline V gives CDR1 MNHEY, CDR2 SVGEGT. CDR3 DNA: TGTGCCAGCAGTTACATGGTTAACGGGGAGCTGTTTTTT. Residues: CASSYMVNGELFF.

V gene TRBV19 combines with J gene TRBJ1-2; D is uncertain. This CDR3 spans 10 amino acids. Germline V gives CDR1 LNHDA, CDR2 SQIVND (reference sequence). V was trimmed by 8 bases and J by 8 bases, leaving 9 bases between them. CDR3 region: CASVLGGYTF. The DNA for the CDR3 is TGTGCCAGTGTCCTCGGAGGCTACACCTTC.

This rearrangement joins TRBV12-3 or TRBV12-4 to TRBJ2-3; D is ambiguous. Trimming cost V 4 bases and J 6 bases, with 5 bases left between them. CDR3 size: 11 residues. Here the CDR3 DNA reads TGTGCCAGCAGTTCTGGGGATACGCAGTATTTT. It codes for CASSSGDTQYF.

The chain links TRBV7-2 to TRBJ2-4, with 7 bases lining up with TRBD2. V lost 4 bases to trimming and J lost 1 base; unmatched junction nucleotides: 13. CDR1 SGHTA and CDR2 FQGNSA come from the germline V gene. This CDR3 is 18 amino acids long. CDR3 loop: CASSSPWGGERAKNIQYF. For the CDR3, the DNA is TGTGCCAGCAGCTCTCCCTGGGGGGGGGAGAGGGCCAAAAACATTCAGTACTTC.

The chain couples TRBV4-2 to TRBJ1-6; D is undetermined. V lost 6 bases to trimming and J lost 7 bases, with 10 bases between them. The germline V gene encodes CDR1 LGHNA and CDR2 YNFKEQ. CDR3 length: 13 residues. The CDR3 sequence: CASREVGNSPLHF. CDR3 in DNA: TGTGCCAGCAGGGAGGTTGGGAATTCACCCCTCCACTTT.